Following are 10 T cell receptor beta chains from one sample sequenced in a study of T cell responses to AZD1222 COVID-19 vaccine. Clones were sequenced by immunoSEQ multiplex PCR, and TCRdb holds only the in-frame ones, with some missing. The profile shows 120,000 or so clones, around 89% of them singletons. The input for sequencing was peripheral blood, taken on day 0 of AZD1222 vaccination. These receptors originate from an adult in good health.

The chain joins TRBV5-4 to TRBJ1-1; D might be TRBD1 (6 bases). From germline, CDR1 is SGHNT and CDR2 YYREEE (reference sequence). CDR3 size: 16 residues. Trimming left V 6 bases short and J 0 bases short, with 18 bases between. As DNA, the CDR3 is TGTGCCAGCACCGATGGGGTGAGGGGGGTGAACACTGAAGCTTTCTTT. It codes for CASTDGVRGVNTEAFF.

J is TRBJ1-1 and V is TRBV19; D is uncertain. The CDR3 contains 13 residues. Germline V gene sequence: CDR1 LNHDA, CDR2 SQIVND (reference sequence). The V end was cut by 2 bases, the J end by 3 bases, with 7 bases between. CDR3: CASSISWDTEAFF. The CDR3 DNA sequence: TGTGCCAGTAGTATAAGTTGGGACACTGAAGCTTTCTTT.

CDR3 bases: TGTGCCAGCAGCCAACAGGGGAACTATGGCTACACCTTC. Translation gives CASSQQGNYGYTF. This chain joins TRBV7-9 and TRBJ1-2, with TRBD1 matching 7 bases. With 5 bases clipped from V and 2 bases from J, the junction kept 2 bases outside the gene matches. Germline V gene data show CDR1 as SEHNR and CDR2 as FQNEAQ (reference sequence). The CDR3 is 13 amino acids.

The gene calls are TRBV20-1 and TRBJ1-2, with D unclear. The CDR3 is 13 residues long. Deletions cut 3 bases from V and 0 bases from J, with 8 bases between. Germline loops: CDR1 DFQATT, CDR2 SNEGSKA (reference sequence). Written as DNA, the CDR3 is TGCAGTGCTAGTAAAACAGCTAACTATGGCTACACCTTC. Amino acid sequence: CSASKTANYGYTF.

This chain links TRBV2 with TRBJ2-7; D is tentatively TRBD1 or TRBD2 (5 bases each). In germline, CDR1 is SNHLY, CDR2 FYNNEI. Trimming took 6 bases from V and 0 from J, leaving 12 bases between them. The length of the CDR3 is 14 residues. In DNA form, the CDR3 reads TGTGCCAGCAGAAAATCCGGGACCTCCTACGAGCAGTACTTC. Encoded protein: CASRKSGTSYEQYF.

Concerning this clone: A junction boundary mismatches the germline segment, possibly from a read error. For the CDR3, the DNA is TGTGCCAGCAGCCTAGGGGACAGGGGGTTTAGAAACACCATATATTTT. It specifies CASSLGDRGFRNTIYF. The rearrangement joins TRBV13 to TRBJ1-3; 11 bases fit TRBD1. Germline V gene data show CDR1 as PRHDT and CDR2 as FYEKMQ (reference sequence). The CDR3 loop spans 16 amino acids.

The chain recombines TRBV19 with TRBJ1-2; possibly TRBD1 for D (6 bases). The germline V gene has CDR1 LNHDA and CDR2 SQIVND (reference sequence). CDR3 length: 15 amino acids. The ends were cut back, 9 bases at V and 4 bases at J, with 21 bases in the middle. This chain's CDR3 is CASTGNPGTPYGYTF. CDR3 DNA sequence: TGTGCCAGCACAGGAAACCCCGGGACACCCTATGGCTACACCTTC.

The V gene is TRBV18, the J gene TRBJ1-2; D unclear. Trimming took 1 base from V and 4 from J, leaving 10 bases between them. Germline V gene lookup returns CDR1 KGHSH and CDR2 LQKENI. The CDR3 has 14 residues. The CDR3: CASSPRTEGYGYTF. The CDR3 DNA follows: TGTGCCAGCTCACCACGCACAGAGGGCTATGGCTACACCTTC.

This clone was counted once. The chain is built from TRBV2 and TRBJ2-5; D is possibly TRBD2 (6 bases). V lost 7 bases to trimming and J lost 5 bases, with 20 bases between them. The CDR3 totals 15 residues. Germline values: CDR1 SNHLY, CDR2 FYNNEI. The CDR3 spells CASTSGVDVRETQYF. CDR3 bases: TGTGCCAGCACTTCGGGAGTTGACGTTCGGGAGACCCAGTACTTC.

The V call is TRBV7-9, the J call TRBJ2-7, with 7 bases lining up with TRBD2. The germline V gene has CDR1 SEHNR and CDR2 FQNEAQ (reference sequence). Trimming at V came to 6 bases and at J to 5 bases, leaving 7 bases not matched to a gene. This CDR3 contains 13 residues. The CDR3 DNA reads TGTGCCAGCAGAGCGGGGCTCTTTGACGAGCAGTACTTC. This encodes CASRAGLFDEQYF.